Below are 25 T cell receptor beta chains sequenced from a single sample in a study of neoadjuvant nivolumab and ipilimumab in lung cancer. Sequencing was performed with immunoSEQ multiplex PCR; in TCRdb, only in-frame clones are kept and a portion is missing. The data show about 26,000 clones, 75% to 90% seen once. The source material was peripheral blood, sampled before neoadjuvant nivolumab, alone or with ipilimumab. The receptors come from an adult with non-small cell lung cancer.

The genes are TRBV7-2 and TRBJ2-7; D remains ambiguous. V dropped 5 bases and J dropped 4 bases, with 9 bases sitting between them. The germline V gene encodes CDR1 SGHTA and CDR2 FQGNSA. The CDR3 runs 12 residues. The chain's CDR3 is CASSPGGYEQYF. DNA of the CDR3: TGTGCCAGCAGCCCTGGTGGGTACGAGCAGTACTTC.

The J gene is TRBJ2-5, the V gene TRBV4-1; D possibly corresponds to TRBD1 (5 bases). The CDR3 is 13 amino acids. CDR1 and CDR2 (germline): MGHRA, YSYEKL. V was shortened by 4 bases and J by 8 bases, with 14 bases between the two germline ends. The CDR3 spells CASSPAGLGTQYF. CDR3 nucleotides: TGCGCCAGCAGCCCGGCAGGGCTCGGAACCCAGTACTTC.

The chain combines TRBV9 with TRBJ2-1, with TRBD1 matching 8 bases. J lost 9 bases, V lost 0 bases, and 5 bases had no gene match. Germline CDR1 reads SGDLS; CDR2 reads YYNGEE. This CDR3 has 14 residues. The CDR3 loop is CASSVEGQEGEQFF. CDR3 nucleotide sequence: TGTGCCAGCAGCGTAGAGGGACAGGAGGGTGAGCAGTTCTTC.

The CDR3 coding sequence is TGTGCCAGCAGCTTAGCTGGGCCTAACACTGAAGCTTTCTTT. It translates to CASSLAGPNTEAFF. J is TRBJ1-1 and V is TRBV13; D unresolved. Per the germline V gene, CDR1 is PRHDT and CDR2 is FYEKMQ (reference sequence). V dropped 1 base and J dropped 2 bases, with 8 bases sitting between them. The CDR3 contains 14 residues. Based on the CDR3 plus reference TRBV13 and TRBJ1-1, the full variable domain is AAGVIQSPRHLIKEKRETATLKCYPIPRHDTVYWYQQGPGQDPQFLISFYEKMQSDKGSIPDRFSAQQFSDYHSELNMSSLELGDSALYFCASSLAGPNTEAFFGQGTRLTVV.

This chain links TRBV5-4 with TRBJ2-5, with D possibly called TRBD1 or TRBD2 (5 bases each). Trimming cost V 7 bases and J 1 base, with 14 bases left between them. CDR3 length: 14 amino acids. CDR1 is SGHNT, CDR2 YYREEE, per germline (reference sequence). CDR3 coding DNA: TGTGCCAGCTCGATTGCCGGGGCCCAAGAGACCCAGTACTTC. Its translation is CASSIAGAQETQYF.

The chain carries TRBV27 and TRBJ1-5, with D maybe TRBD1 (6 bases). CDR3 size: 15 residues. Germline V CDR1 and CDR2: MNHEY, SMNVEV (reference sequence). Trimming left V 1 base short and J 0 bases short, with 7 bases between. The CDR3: CASSLWGASNQPQHF. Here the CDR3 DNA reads TGTGCCAGCAGTTTATGGGGGGCTAGCAATCAGCCCCAGCATTTT.

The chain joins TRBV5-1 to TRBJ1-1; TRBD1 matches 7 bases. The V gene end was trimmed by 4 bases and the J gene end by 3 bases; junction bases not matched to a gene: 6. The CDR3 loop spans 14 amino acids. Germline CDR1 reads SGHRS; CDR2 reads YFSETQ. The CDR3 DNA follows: TGCGCCAGCAGCCCGACAGGGCTGGACACTGAAGCTTTCTTT. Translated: CASSPTGLDTEAFF.

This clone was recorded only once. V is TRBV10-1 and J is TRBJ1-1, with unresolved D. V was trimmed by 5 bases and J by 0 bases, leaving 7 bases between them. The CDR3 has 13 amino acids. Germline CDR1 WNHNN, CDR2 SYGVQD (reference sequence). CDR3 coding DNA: TGCGCCAGCAGTTTTACACTGAACACTGAAGCTTTCTTT. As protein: CASSFTLNTEAFF.

The CDR3 nucleotides read TGCGCCAGCAGCTTGCTCGGACAGACCACTGGAAACACCATATATTTT. Its protein product is CASSLLGQTTGNTIYF. This chain connects TRBV5-1 to TRBJ1-3, with D possibly TRBD1 on 6 matching bases. The CDR3 extends over 16 amino acids. With 1 base removed from V and 2 bases from J, the gap between germline ends came to 13 bases. From germline, CDR1 is SGHRS and CDR2 YFSETQ. The full variable domain, in which reference TRBV5-1 and TRBJ1-3 provide the parts outside the CDR3, is KAGVTQTPRYLIKTRGQQVTLSCSPISGHRSVSWYQQTPGQGLQFLFEYFSETQRNKGNFPGRFSGRQFSNSRSEMNVSTLELGDSALYLCASSLLGQTTGNTIYFGEGSWLTVV.

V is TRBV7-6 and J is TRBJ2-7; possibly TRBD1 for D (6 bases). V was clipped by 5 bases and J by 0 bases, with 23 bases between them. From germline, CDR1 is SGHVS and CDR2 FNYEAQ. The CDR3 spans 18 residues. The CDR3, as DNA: TGTGCCAGCAGCGCTACCGCTCATCCCAGGGGAAGCTCCTACGAGCAGTACTTC. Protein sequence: CASSATAHPRGSSYEQYF.

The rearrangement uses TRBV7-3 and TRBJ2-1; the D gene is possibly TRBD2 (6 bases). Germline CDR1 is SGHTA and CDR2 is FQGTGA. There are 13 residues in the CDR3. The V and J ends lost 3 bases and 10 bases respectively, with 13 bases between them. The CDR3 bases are TGTGCCAGCAGCTTTGCCGGGACTCCCGAGCAGTTCTTC. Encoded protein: CASSFAGTPEQFF.

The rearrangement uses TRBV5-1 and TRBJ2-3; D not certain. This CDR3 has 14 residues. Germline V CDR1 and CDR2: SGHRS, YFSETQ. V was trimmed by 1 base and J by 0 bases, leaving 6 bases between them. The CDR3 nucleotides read TGCGCCAGCAGCTTGTGGTCTAGCACAGATACGCAGTATTTT. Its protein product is CASSLWSSTDTQYF.

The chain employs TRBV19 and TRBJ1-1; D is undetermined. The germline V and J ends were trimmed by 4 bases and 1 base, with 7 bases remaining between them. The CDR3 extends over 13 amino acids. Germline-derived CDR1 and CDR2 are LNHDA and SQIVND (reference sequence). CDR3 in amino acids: CASSTSRNTEAFF. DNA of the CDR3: TGTGCCAGTAGTACGAGCCGGAACACTGAAGCTTTCTTT.

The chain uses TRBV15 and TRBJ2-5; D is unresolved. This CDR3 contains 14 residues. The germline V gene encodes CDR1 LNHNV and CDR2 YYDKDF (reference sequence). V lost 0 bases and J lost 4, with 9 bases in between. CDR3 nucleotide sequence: TGTGCCACCAGCAGAGATCTAGGCGCAGAGACCCAGTACTTC. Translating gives CATSRDLGAETQYF.

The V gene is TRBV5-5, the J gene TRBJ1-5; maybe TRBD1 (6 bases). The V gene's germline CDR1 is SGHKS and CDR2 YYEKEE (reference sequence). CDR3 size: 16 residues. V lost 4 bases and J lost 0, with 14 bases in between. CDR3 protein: CASSQDSAYSNQPQHF. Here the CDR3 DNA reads TGTGCCAGCAGCCAGGACAGTGCTTATAGCAATCAGCCCCAGCATTTT.

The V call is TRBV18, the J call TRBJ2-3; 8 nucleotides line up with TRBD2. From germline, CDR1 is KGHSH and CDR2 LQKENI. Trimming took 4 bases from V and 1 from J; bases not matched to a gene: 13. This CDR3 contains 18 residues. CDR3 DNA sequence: TGTGCCAGCTCACGACCGGCGGGGGGCCAATTAGGCACAGATACGCAGTATTTT. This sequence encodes CASSRPAGGQLGTDTQYF.

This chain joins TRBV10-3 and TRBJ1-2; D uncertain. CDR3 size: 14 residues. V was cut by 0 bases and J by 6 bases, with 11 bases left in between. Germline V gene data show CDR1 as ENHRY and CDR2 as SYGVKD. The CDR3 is CAISESRQENGYTF. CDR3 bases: TGTGCCATCAGTGAGTCTCGGCAGGAAAATGGCTACACCTTC.

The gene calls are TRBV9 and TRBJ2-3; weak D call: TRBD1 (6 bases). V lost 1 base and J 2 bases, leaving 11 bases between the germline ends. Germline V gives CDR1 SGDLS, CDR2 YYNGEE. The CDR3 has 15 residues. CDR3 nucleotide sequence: TGTGCCAGCAGCGTAAGGCAGGGGAACACAGATACGCAGTATTTT. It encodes CASSVRQGNTDTQYF. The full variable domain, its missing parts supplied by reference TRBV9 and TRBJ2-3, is DSGVTQTPKHLITATGQRVTLRCSPRSGDLSVYWYQQSLDQGLQFLIQYYNGEERAKGNILERFSAQQFPDLHSELNLSSLELGDSALYFCASSVRQGNTDTQYFGPGTRLTVL.

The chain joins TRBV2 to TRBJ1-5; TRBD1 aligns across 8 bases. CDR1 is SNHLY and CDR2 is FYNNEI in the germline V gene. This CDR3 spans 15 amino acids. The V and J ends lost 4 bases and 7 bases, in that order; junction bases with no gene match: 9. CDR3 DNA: TGTGCCAGCAGTGGCACAGGGGGAGGGGGGCAGCCCCAGCATTTT. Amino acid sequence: CASSGTGGGGQPQHF.

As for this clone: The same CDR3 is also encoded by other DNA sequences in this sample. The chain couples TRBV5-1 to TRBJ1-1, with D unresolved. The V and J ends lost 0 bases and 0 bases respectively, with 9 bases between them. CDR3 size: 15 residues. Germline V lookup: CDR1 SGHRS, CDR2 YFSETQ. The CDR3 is CASSLAAGLNTEAFF. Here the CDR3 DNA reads TGCGCCAGCAGCTTGGCGGCAGGATTGAACACTGAAGCTTTCTTT.

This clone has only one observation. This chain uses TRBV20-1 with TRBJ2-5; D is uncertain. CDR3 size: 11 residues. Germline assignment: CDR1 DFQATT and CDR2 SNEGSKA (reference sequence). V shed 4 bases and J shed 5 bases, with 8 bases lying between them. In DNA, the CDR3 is TGCAGTGCTACTATGGGGGAGACCCAGTACTTC. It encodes CSATMGETQYF.

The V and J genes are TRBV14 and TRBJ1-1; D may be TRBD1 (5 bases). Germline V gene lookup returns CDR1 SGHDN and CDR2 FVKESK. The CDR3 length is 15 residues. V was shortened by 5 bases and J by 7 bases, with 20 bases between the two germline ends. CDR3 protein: CASSYQSGPFDEAFF. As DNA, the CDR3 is TGTGCCAGCAGCTACCAGTCAGGGCCTTTCGATGAAGCTTTCTTT.

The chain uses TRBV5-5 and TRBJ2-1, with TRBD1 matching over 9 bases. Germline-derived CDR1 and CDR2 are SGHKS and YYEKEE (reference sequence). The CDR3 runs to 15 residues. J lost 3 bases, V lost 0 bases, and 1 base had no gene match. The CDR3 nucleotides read TGTGCCAGCAGCTTGGGACAGGGGGGCTACAATGAGCAGTTCTTC. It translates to CASSLGQGGYNEQFF.

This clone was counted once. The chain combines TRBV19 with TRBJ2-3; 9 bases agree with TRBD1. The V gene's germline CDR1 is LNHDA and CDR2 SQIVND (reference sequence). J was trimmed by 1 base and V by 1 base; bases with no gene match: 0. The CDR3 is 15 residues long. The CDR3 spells CASSIGTGGTDTQYF. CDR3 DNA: TGTGCCAGTAGTATAGGGACAGGGGGCACAGATACGCAGTATTTT. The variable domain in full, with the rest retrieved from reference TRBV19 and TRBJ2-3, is DGGITQSPKYLFRKEGQNVTLSCEQNLNHDAMYWYRQDPGQGLRLIYYSQIVNDFQKGDIAEGYSVSREKKESFPLTVTSAQKNPTAFYLCASSIGTGGTDTQYFGPGTRLTVL.

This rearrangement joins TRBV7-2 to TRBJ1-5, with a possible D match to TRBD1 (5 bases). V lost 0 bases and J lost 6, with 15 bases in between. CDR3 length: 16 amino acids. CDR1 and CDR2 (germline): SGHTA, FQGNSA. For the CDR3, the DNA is TGTGCCAGCAGCTTAGCGAGGCAGGGCGTGGGTCAGCCCCAGCATTTT. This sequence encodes CASSLARQGVGQPQHF.